This T cell receptor beta chain was sequenced during a study of shared clonotypes between healthy human individuals. Study at large: CD8 memory received one plate per donor, CD8 naive two, CD4 memory three and CD4 naive three.

CDR3 length: 15 amino acids. CDR1 is LNHNV and CDR2 is YYDKDF in the germline V gene (reference sequence). V lost 1 base and J lost 0, with 9 bases in between. This clone has only a few counts. In the CD4+ fraction, cells were divided into CD45RA+ naive and CD45RA-negative memory subsets. TCRdb keeps only in-frame clones here, not all; method: immunoSEQ multiplex PCR. The sample yields around 700,000 clones, roughly 70% seen once. The sample consisted of memory CD4+ T cells sorted from blood. Described subset: CD45RA-negative fraction. This clonotype was sampled from a woman aged 25-40 years in good health. J is TRBJ1-1 and V is TRBV15; D remains ambiguous. The CDR3 protein is CATSRVKEMNTEAFF. As DNA, the CDR3 is TGTGCCACCAGCAGAGTGAAGGAGATGAACACTGAAGCTTTCTTT.